The entry below gives a single TCR beta chain sequence along with its context. This clone was seen a single time. Its specific antigen is unknown. The record has no base qualities; no much larger clone is one base away. The data were obtained in a study of blood T cell repertoires in COVID-19 (dated by TCRdb to 2019 to 2021). About the investigation overall: Samples from collaborators originated in the United States, Italy and Spain and spanned both the acute and convalescent phases of COVID-19. The prospective study material was composed of cDNA or gDNA derived from T cells, B-cell-depleted T cells, or PBMCs. Nearly every sample came with metadata listing a de-identified subject ID, COVID-19 status, age in years and sex. Deeply sampled blood TCRbeta repertoires from subjects exposed to, actively infected with, or recovered from COVID-19 were included in the dataset. Where available, HLA class I and class II types were taken from metadata supplied by the sample provider and were not determined by assay-based typing. Samples came from the ongoing ImmuneRACE study (first 160 participants) plus 1,254 subjects from 6 global collaborators. A freely available public database, intended as a resource for researchers studying the immune response to SARS-CoV-2, is where the repertoires were released.

Findings and caveats that apply to the study as a whole: The quantity of clinical and demographic metadata differed by source and by participant and was supplied without curation.

The collaborating institutions used their own protocols to collect whole blood in K2EDTA tubes. For TCRbeta analysis, collaborators shipped samples as frozen whole blood, isolated PBMCs, or DNA extracted from either of those sample types. The immunoSEQ Assay, a bias-controlled multiplex PCR, was used to amplify TCRbeta CDR3 regions from genomic DNA. In the source study's methods: The number of nucleated cells in each sample was estimated by amplification of reference gene primers within the assay. To quantify the absolute abundance of each unique TCRbeta CDR3 rearrangement, sequence reads were collapsed and filtered. For each sample, productive Simpson clonality was calculated as the square root of Simpson's diversity index over productive rearrangements. TCRdb provides this immuneACCESS table in a form limited to in-frame rearrangements. Some clones are lacking; in checked studies, under half of them reflect an unresolved V gene, and why the rest are absent is not known. The V and J calls and the clone size are those of that table, but D and trimming were determined from the DNA. The sample has a few hundred thousand clones on record, about 88% of them singletons. The ten largest account for 1.5% to 2% of the sample.

The clonotype originates from a man aged 65 to 79 with acute or convalescent COVID-19. Sequencing used peripheral blood.

CDR3 reads: CASSQGKGVGYEQYF. The sequenced DNA is TGTGCCAGCAGCCAGGGGAAAGGGGTAGGCTACGAGCAGTACTTC. The rearranged segments are TRBV14 and TRBJ2-7; the D gene is perhaps TRBD1, from 5 matching bases. CDR1 SGHDN and CDR2 FVKESK were looked up in the germline V gene. The CDR3 goes from the cysteine to the phenylalanine over 15 residues. The sequence is cut down to CDR3 DNA, 45 bases in frame from base 1. Trimming costs V 3 bases and J 3 bases, and their ends lie 15 bases apart.